A selection of T cell receptor beta chains follows, all from one sample in a study of blood T cell repertoires in COVID-19. Produced via immunoSEQ multiplex PCR; TCRdb's table is partial and in-frame only. Counted here are tens of thousands of clones, around 82% occurring once; the ten biggest clones make up 1% to 1.5%. The sample was peripheral blood. The source of these receptors is a woman older than 75 with acute or convalescent COVID-19. Each CDR3 is given with its conserved first and last residue. D genes are given only for firm matches. Some rows have no size entry. The others give once, few or many, or a class for an expanded clone.

d_gene: TRBD1
v_gene: TRBV5-1
abundance: .
j_gene: TRBJ1-2
CDR3nt: TGCGCCAGCAGCTCGACAGGGGCCGATGGCTACACCTTC
CDR3aa: CASSSTGADGYTF

d_gene: TRBD2
v_gene: TRBV5-4
abundance: .
j_gene: TRBJ2-1
CDR3nt: TGTGCCAGCAGCTTAGCGGGAGATATACAAGGTGAGCAGTTCTTC
CDR3aa: CASSLAGDIQGEQFF

d_gene: .
v_gene: TRBV14
abundance: .
j_gene: TRBJ2-7
CDR3nt: TGTGCCAGCAGCTTTCGGACAGCCCGGGCCTACGAGCAGTACTTC
CDR3aa: CASSFRTARAYEQYF

d_gene: .
v_gene: TRBV28
abundance: .
j_gene: TRBJ1-2
CDR3nt: TGTGCCAGCAGTTTTCGGGGGAGCTACACCTTC
CDR3aa: CASSFRGSYTF

d_gene: .
v_gene: TRBV5-1
abundance: .
j_gene: TRBJ2-3
CDR3nt: TGCGCCAGCACTCTGGGGGCCCCCACAGATACGCAGTATTTT
CDR3aa: CASTLGAPTDTQYF

d_gene: .
v_gene: TRBV4-1
abundance: .
j_gene: TRBJ2-1
CDR3nt: TGCGCCAGCAGCCAAGATCGGGCGGGCCACGGAAATGAGCAGTTCTTC
CDR3aa: CASSQDRAGHGNEQFF

d_gene: TRBD2
v_gene: TRBV27
abundance: .
j_gene: TRBJ2-2
CDR3nt: TGTGCCAGCAGTTGGCAAGTCCGAGGGACTAGCGTGGGCACCGGGGAGCTGTTTTTT
CDR3aa: CASSWQVRGTSVGTGELFF

d_gene: .
v_gene: TRBV5-4
abundance: .
j_gene: TRBJ1-2
CDR3nt: TGTGCCAGCAGCTTGGGGCAGGAAAATGGCTACACCTTC
CDR3aa: CASSLGQENGYTF

d_gene: .
v_gene: TRBV7-2
abundance: few
j_gene: TRBJ1-1
CDR3nt: TGTGCCAGCAGCTTAGGGACTAGATCCACTGAAGCTTTCTTT
CDR3aa: CASSLGTRSTEAFF

d_gene: .
v_gene: TRBV6-1
abundance: .
j_gene: TRBJ2-3
CDR3nt: TGTGCCAGCAGTGAAGTGTTTTGGGGCGCTGCAGATACGCAGTATTTT
CDR3aa: CASSEVFWGAADTQYF

d_gene: TRBD1
v_gene: TRBV19
abundance: .
j_gene: TRBJ2-3
CDR3nt: TGTGCCAGTAGTTCGGACAGGGTGGTTTTCACAGATACGCAGTATTTT
CDR3aa: CASSSDRVVFTDTQYF

d_gene: .
v_gene: TRBV11-2
abundance: once
j_gene: TRBJ1-2
CDR3nt: TGTGCCAGCAGCGTGGCCGGGGGGTATGGCTACACCTTC
CDR3aa: CASSVAGGYGYTF

d_gene: .
v_gene: TRBV18
abundance: .
j_gene: TRBJ1-1
CDR3nt: TGTGCCAGCTCAACCAGGGAGGTCACTGAAGCTTTCTTT
CDR3aa: CASSTREVTEAFF

d_gene: .
v_gene: TRBV11-2
abundance: .
j_gene: TRBJ2-1
CDR3nt: TGTGCCAGCAGCTTATCCCCGACTCGCCGTGGAGAGCAGTTCTTC
CDR3aa: CASSLSPTRRGEQFF

d_gene: TRBD1
v_gene: TRBV7-7
abundance: .
j_gene: TRBJ2-2
CDR3nt: TGTGCCAGCAGCCGGGACAGAACCACCGGGGAGCTGTTTTTT
CDR3aa: CASSRDRTTGELFF

d_gene: TRBD1
v_gene: TRBV5-1
abundance: .
j_gene: TRBJ1-2
CDR3nt: TGCGCCAGCAACCGGGACAGTAACTATGGCTACACCTTC
CDR3aa: CASNRDSNYGYTF

d_gene: TRBD1
v_gene: TRBV28
abundance: once
j_gene: TRBJ1-4
CDR3nt: TGTGCCAGCAGGCGACAGGGGAGCACTAATGAAAAACTGTTTTTT
CDR3aa: CASRRQGSTNEKLFF